Below are 22 T cell receptor beta chains sequenced from a single sample in a study of cytomegalovirus exposure and HLA in healthy donors. Only in-frame clones appear in the TCRdb table, and some are missing; sequencing was by immunoSEQ multiplex PCR. Among around 240,000 clones, 90% were seen once, and the ten largest hold 0.35% to 0.45%. Sample: PBMCs. Receptors were obtained from a woman younger than 30 in good health and CMV-seronegative.

The chain is built from TRBV5-1 and TRBJ2-3, with 13 nucleotides matching TRBD2. CDR3 length equals 15 residues. V lost 4 bases and J lost 6; bases outside the gene matches: 5. The germline V gene has CDR1 SGHRS and CDR2 YFSETQ. Written as DNA, the CDR3 is TGCGCCAGCAGCACCACTAGCGGGGGGGGTGATACGCAGTATTTT. It specifies CASSTTSGGGDTQYF.

The chain links TRBV7-9 to TRBJ1-2; D might be TRBD1 (5 bases). Germline V gene lookup returns CDR1 SEHNR and CDR2 FQNEAQ (reference sequence). The CDR3 has 17 residues. Trimming took off 2 bases at V and 0 bases at J, with 16 bases between the two ends. The CDR3 region has the DNA TGTGCCAGCAGCTTATTCTCGTTGGGGGGAGCTAACTATGGCTACACCTTC. Translation: CASSLFSLGGANYGYTF.

The chain joins TRBV5-1 to TRBJ2-1; the D gene is possibly TRBD1 (6 bases). The CDR3 totals 16 residues. The V gene's germline CDR1 is SGHRS and CDR2 YFSETQ. V was clipped by 4 bases and J by 8 bases, with 22 bases between them. CDR3 DNA: TGCGCCAGCAGCCTGAAGGACAGTCGGGTTTACGATGAGCAGTTCTTC. This sequence encodes CASSLKDSRVYDEQFF.

This chain uses TRBV6-1 with TRBJ2-7; a weak D match, TRBD2 (6 bases). This CDR3 has 14 residues. The V end lost 7 bases, the J end lost 5 bases, and 18 bases lay between the germline ends. The germline gives CDR1 MNHNS, CDR2 SASEGT. Here the CDR3 reads CASKAAGPLDEQYV. CDR3 DNA: TGTGCCAGCAAGGCAGCGGGCCCGTTGGACGAGCAGTACGTC.

The V and J genes are TRBV11-2 and TRBJ2-1; TRBD1 aligns across 9 bases. J was trimmed by 6 bases and V by 4 bases; bases with no gene match: 10. The CDR3 has 16 amino acids. Germline V gives CDR1 SGHAT, CDR2 FQNNGV. CDR3 DNA: TGTGCCAGCAGCTCAGGGACAGGGATATTTTTCAATGAGCAGTTCTTC. Its translation: CASSSGTGIFFNEQFF.

The chain joins TRBV7-2 to TRBJ1-2, with D possibly TRBD1 on 5 matching bases. Trimming shortened V by 1 base and J by 4 bases, and 13 bases separated the two germline ends. The CDR3 totals 15 residues. CDR1 is SGHTA, CDR2 FQGNSA, per germline. The CDR3 is CASSLGQGGSYGYTF. DNA of the CDR3: TGTGCCAGCAGCTTAGGGCAGGGAGGAAGCTATGGCTACACCTTC.

This rearrangement joins TRBV28 to TRBJ1-6, with TRBD1 matching over 10 bases. The V gene's germline CDR1 is MDHEN and CDR2 SYDVKM. The CDR3 totals 15 residues. J was trimmed by 6 bases and V by 2 bases; bases with no gene match: 1. Here the CDR3 DNA reads TGTGCCAGCAGTTTAGGACAGGGGGTTAATTCACCCCTCCACTTT. It encodes CASSLGQGVNSPLHF.

The V and J genes are TRBV4-1 and TRBJ2-1; possible D gene TRBD1, 6 bases. The CDR3 runs to 12 residues. Trimming removed 4 bases at V and 6 bases at J, with 7 bases between. CDR1 is MGHRA, CDR2 YSYEKL, per germline. The CDR3, as DNA: TGCGCCAGCAGCCTACAGGGCAATGAGCAGTTCTTC. It yields the protein CASSLQGNEQFF.

The rearrangement joins TRBV27 to TRBJ1-2; TRBD1 aligns across 8 bases. Germline lookup yields CDR1 MNHEY and CDR2 SMNVEV (reference sequence). Unmatched junction bases numbered 4, after V lost 2 bases and J lost 5 bases. The CDR3 contains 14 residues. The CDR3 loop reads CASSLGQGKYGYTF. The DNA of the CDR3 is TGTGCCAGCAGTTTAGGACAGGGAAAGTATGGCTACACCTTC.

This clone occurred once. The V gene is TRBV11-2, the J gene TRBJ1-1, with a possible D match to TRBD1 (6 bases). Germline CDR1 is SGHAT and CDR2 is FQNNGV. The CDR3 is 14 residues long. The V and J ends lost 5 bases and 1 base respectively, with 11 bases between them. CDR3 in amino acids: CASSPEDRNTEAFF. CDR3 DNA sequence: TGTGCCAGCAGCCCAGAGGACAGGAACACTGAAGCTTTCTTT.

The chain has TRBV28 and TRBJ1-5; 7 nucleotides match TRBD1. Germline trimming cut 7 bases from V and 1 base from J; bases unmatched to any gene: 7. CDR1 is MDHEN, CDR2 SYDVKM, per germline. The CDR3 has 15 residues. CDR3 sequence: CASMKGARSNQPQHF. The CDR3 DNA is TGTGCCAGCATGAAGGGGGCAAGGAGCAATCAGCCCCAGCATTTT.

The rearrangement uses TRBV6-6 and TRBJ1-6; 8 bases are a match to TRBD1. The CDR3 is 14 residues long. The V segment lost 4 bases and the J segment 12 bases; nucleotides outside the gene matches: 8. The germline CDR1 and CDR2 sequences are MNHNY and SVGAGI (reference sequence). The CDR3 is CASSSGQAAGPLHF. CDR3 nucleotides: TGTGCCAGCAGTTCGGGACAGGCGGCCGGACCCCTCCACTTT.

The chain recombines TRBV10-3 with TRBJ2-1, with TRBD2 identical over 9 bases. The germline CDR1 and CDR2 sequences are ENHRY and SYGVKD. Trimming removed 9 bases from V and 8 bases from J; junction bases left unmatched: 11. The CDR3 runs 14 residues. The CDR3 sequence is CAMARLAGEDEQFF. In DNA, the CDR3 is TGTGCCATGGCGCGCTTAGCGGGGGAGGATGAGCAGTTCTTC.

This chain links TRBV7-3 with TRBJ2-1; TRBD1 agrees at 9 bases. Germline-derived CDR1 and CDR2 are SGHTA and FQGTGA. This CDR3 comprises 17 residues. Germline trimming cut 5 bases from V and 3 bases from J; bases unmatched to any gene: 11. CDR3 residues: CASSPLGQGAIYNEQFF. In DNA, the CDR3 is TGTGCCAGCAGCCCCCTGGGACAGGGCGCAATCTACAATGAGCAGTTCTTC.

This chain uses TRBV5-4 with TRBJ2-7; 12 nucleotides line up with TRBD2. Germline CDR1 reads SGHNT; CDR2 reads YYREEE (reference sequence). Trimming cost V 3 bases and J 5 bases; bases outside gene matches: 6. This CDR3 comprises 15 residues. The CDR3 coding sequence is TGTGCCAGCAGCTCAAAGACTAGCGGGGGAGACGAGCAGTACTTC. Its translation: CASSSKTSGGDEQYF.

In DNA, the CDR3 is TGTGCCAGCAGCCCTTTTAGCGGGGGATCCTACAATGAGCAGTTCTTC. As protein: CASSPFSGGSYNEQFF. This rearrangement joins TRBV9 to TRBJ2-1; 9 bases fit TRBD2. Germline CDR1 reads SGDLS; CDR2 reads YYNGEE. V lost 4 bases and J lost 1; bases outside the gene matches: 6. CDR3 size: 16 residues. Variable domain in full (rest from reference TRBV9 and TRBJ2-1): DSGVTQTPKHLITATGQRVTLRCSPRSGDLSVYWYQQSLDQGLQFLIQYYNGEERAKGNILERFSAQQFPDLHSELNLSSLELGDSALYFCASSPFSGGSYNEQFFGPGTRLTVL.

This clone was found a few times. The V call is TRBV28, the J call TRBJ2-7; 7 bases align to TRBD1. Germline CDR1 is MDHEN and CDR2 is SYDVKM. Trimming removed 5 bases from V and 3 bases from J; junction bases left unmatched: 7. The CDR3 totals 14 residues. Here the CDR3 reads CASSPQTGFYEQYV. In DNA, the CDR3 is TGTGCCAGCAGTCCGCAGACAGGGTTCTACGAGCAGTACGTC.

The CDR3 nucleotides are TGTGCCAGCAGTTTATTTCAGTACACTGAAGCTTTCTTT. Protein product: CASSLFQYTEAFF. The genes are TRBV27 and TRBJ1-1; D remains unclear. The CDR3 has 13 residues. V shed 1 base and J shed 3 bases, with 6 bases lying between them. CDR1 is MNHEY, CDR2 SMNVEV, per germline (reference sequence).

The chain couples TRBV27 to TRBJ2-2; no clear D. Germline CDR1 reads MNHEY; CDR2 reads SMNVEV (reference sequence). V lost 5 bases, J lost 0 bases, and 4 bases lay in between. The CDR3 runs to 13 residues. The CDR3 DNA is TGTGCCAGCAGTCCCACGAACACCGGGGAGCTGTTTTTT. Residues: CASSPTNTGELFF.

V usage is TRBV11-2 and J usage is TRBJ2-1; a weak D match, TRBD2 (7 bases). Trimming took 6 bases from V and 8 from J, leaving 11 bases between them. CDR1 SGHAT and CDR2 FQNNGV come from the germline V gene. The CDR3 loop spans 12 amino acids. This chain's CDR3 is CASRGGAHEQFF. The CDR3 nucleotides read TGTGCCAGCAGGGGGGGGGCCCATGAGCAGTTCTTC. Looking up the rest from reference TRBV11-2 and TRBJ2-1 gives the full variable domain: EAGVAQSPRYKIIEKRQSVAFWCNPISGHATLYWYQQILGQGPKLLIQFQNNGVVDDSQLPKDRFSAERLKGVDSTLKIQPAKLEDSAVYLCASRGGAHEQFFGPGTRLTVL.

The chain employs TRBV4-1 and TRBJ1-1, with D perhaps matching TRBD1 (6 bases). The CDR3 runs 14 residues. Trimming left V 1 base short and J 0 bases short, with 6 bases between. Germline V gene lookup returns CDR1 MGHRA and CDR2 YSYEKL. CDR3 in DNA: TGCGCCAGCAGCCAAGGGACAGTGAACACTGAAGCTTTCTTT. Its translation is CASSQGTVNTEAFF.

The chain recombines TRBV7-9 with TRBJ1-2; 12 bases are shared with TRBD1. Per germline, CDR1 SEHNR and CDR2 FQNEAQ (reference sequence). The CDR3 is made up of 14 amino acids. V lost 4 bases and J lost 7; bases outside the gene matches: 4. The CDR3 is CASSSGTGGLGYTF. The CDR3 region has the DNA TGTGCCAGCAGCTCCGGGACAGGGGGCCTTGGCTACACCTTC.